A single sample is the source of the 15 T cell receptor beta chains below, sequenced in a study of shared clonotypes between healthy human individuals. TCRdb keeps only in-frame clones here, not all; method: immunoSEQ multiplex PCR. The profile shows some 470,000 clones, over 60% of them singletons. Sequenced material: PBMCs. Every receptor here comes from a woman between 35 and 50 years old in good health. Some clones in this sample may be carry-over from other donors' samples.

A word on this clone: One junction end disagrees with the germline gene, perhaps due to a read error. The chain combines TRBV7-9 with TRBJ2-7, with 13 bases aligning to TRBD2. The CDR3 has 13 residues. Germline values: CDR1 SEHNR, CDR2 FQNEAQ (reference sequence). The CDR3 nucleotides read TGTGCCAGCAGCTTAGGGACTAGCGGGAGTAGGGACTTC. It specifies CASSLGTSGSRDF.

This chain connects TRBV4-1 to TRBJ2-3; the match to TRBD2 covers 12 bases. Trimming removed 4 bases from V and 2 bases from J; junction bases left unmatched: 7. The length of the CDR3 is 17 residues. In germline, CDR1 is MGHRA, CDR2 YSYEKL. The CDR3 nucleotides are TGCGCCAGCAGCCTAACCCGACTAGCGGGAGCCACAGATACGCAGTATTTT. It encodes CASSLTRLAGATDTQYF.

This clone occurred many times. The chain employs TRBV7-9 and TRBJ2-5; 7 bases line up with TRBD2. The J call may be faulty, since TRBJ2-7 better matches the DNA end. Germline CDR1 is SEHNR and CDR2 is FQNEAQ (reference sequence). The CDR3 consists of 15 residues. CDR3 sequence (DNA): TGTGCCAGCAGCTTAGGCGGGGGATCGTTCGGCGAGCAGTACTTC. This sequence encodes CASSLGGGSFGEQYF.

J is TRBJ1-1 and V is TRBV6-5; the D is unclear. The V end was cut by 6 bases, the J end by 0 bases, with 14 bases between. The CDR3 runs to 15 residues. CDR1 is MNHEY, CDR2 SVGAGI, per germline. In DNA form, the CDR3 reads TGTGCCAGCAGCATCAGCCCCCTGATGAACACTGAAGCTTTCTTT. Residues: CASSISPLMNTEAFF.

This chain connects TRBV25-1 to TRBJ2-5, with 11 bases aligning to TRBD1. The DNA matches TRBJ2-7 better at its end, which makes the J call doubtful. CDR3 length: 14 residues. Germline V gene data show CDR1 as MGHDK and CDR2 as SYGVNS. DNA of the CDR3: TGTGCCAGCAGTCTCGGGACAGGGGGTTACGAGCAGTACTTC. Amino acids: CASSLGTGGYEQYF.

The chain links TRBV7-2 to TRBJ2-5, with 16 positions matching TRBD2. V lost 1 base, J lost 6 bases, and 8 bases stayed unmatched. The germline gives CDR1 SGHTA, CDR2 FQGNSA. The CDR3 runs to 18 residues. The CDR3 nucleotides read TGTGCCAGCAGCTTAGGGGGGACTAGCGGGAGGGCCGGCAAGACCCAGTACTTC. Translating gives CASSLGGTSGRAGKTQYF.

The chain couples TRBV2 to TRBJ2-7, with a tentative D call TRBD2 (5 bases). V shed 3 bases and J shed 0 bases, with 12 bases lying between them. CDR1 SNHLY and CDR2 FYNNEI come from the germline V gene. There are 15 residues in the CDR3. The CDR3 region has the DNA TGTGCCAGCAGTGAGAGGCGGAGGTCCTCCTACGAGCAGTACTTC. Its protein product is CASSERRRSSYEQYF.

The CDR3 is CASSAFLTDTQYF. Here the CDR3 DNA reads TGTGCCAGCAGTGCCTTTTTAACAGATACGCAGTATTTT. This chain joins TRBV9 and TRBJ2-3, with D hard to call. The CDR3 has 13 amino acids. With 5 bases removed from V and 3 bases from J, the gap between germline ends came to 10 bases. Germline V gene data show CDR1 as SGDLS and CDR2 as YYNGEE.

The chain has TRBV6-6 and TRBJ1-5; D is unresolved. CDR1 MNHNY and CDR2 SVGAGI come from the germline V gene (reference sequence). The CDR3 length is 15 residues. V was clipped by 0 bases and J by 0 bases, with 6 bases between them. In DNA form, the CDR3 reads TGTGCCAGCAGTTACTCGGAGTATAGCAATCAGCCCCAGCATTTT. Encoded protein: CASSYSEYSNQPQHF.

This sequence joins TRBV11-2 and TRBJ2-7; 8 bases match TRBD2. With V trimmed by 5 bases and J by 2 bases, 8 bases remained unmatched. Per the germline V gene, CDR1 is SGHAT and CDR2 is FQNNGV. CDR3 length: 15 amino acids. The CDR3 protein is CASSPMGLGTYEQYF. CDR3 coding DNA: TGTGCCAGCAGCCCGATGGGACTAGGGACCTACGAGCAGTACTTC.

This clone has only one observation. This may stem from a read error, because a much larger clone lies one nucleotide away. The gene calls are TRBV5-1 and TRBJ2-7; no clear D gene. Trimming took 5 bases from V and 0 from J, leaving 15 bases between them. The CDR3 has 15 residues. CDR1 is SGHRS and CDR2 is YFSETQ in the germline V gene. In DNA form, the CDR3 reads TGCGCCAGCAGAAAAACCGCAGGTTACTCCTACGAGCAGTACTTC. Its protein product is CASRKTAGYSYEQYF.

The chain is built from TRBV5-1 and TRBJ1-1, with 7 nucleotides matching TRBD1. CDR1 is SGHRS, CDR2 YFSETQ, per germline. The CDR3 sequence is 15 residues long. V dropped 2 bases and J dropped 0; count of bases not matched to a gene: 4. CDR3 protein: CASSLRQGMNTEAFF. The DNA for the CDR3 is TGCGCCAGCAGCTTAAGACAGGGAATGAACACTGAAGCTTTCTTT.

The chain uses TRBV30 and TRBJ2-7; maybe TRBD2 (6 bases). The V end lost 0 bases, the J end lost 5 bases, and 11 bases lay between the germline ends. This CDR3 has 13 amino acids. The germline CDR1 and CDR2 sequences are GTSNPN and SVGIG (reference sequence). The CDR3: CAWSVSSANEQYF. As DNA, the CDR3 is TGTGCCTGGAGTGTGTCTAGCGCCAACGAGCAGTACTTC.

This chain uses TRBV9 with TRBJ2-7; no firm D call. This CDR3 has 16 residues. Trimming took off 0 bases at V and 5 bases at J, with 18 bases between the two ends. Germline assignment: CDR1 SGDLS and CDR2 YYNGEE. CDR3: CASSVDLTVGLDEQYF. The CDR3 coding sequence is TGTGCCAGCAGCGTAGACCTCACCGTTGGCTTGGACGAGCAGTACTTC.

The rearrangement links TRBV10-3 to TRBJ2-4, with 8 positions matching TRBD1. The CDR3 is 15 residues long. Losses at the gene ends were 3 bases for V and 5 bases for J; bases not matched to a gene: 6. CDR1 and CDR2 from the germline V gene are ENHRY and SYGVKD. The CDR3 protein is CAISEGDRGENIQYF. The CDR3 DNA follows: TGTGCCATCAGTGAAGGTGACAGGGGAGAAAACATTCAGTACTTC.